The text below deals with one T cell receptor beta chain. The antigen remains undetermined. The repertoire was sequenced with immunoSEQ multiplex PCR; TCRdb's copy has only in-frame clones and lacks some. The sample yields about 45,000 clones, around 76% seen once. The CDR3 runs 16 residues. V gave up 7 bases and J gave up 0 bases; unmatched junction bases: 12. Germline V gives CDR1 SQVTM, CDR2 ANQGSEA. The data belong to a study of radiotherapy plus CTLA-4 blockade in lung cancer. Across the whole study: Objective response rate was 18%; disease control rate, under 35%. Study findings and constraints: Early blood T cell clone dynamics, with interferon-beta, were reported to best predict response.

Here the sequenced sample was peripheral blood, taken from a patient treated with radiotherapy plus ipilimumab. The chain is built from TRBV29-1 and TRBJ1-2; 9 nucleotides match TRBD1. This TCR came from a human donor with non-small cell lung cancer who had stable disease on radiotherapy plus ipilimumab. This chain's CDR3 is CSGRTGQGSTNYGYTF. DNA of the CDR3: TGCAGCGGCCGAACGGGACAGGGAAGTACTAACTATGGCTACACCTTC.